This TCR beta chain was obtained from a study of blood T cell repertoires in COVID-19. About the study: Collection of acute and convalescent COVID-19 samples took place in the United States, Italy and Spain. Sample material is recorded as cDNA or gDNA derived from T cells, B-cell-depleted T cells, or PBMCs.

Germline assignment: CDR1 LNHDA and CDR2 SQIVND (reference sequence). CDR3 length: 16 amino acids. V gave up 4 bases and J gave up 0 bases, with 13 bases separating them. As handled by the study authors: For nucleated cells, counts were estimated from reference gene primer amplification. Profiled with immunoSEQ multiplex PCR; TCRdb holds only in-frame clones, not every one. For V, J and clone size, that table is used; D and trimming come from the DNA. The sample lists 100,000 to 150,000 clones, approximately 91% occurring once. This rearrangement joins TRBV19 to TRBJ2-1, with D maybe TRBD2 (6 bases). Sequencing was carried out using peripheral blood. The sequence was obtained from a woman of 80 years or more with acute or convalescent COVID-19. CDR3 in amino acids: CASSKGTSSSYNEQFF. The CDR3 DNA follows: TGTGCCAGTAGTAAAGGGACTTCTAGCTCCTACAATGAGCAGTTCTTC. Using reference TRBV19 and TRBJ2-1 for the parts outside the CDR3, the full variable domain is DGGITQSPKYLFRKEGQNVTLSCEQNLNHDAMYWYRQDPGQGLRLIYYSQIVNDFQKGDIAEGYSVSREKKESFPLTVTSAQKNPTAFYLCASSKGTSSSYNEQFFGPGTRLTVL.